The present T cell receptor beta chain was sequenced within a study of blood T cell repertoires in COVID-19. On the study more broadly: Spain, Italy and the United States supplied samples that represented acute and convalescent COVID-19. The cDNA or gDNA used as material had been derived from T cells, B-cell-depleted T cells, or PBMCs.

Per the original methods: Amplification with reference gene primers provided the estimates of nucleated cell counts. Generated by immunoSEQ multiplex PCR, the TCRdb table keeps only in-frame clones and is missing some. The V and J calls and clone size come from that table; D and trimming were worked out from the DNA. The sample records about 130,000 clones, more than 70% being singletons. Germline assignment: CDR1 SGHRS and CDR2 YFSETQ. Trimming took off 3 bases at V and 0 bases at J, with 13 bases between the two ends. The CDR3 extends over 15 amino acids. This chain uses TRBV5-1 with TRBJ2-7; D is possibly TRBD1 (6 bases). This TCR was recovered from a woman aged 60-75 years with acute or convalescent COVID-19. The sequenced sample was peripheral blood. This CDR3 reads CASSSDRPSSYEQYF. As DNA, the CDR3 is TGCGCCAGCAGCTCTGACAGGCCAAGCTCCTACGAGCAGTACTTC. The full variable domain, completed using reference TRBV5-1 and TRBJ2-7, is KAGVTQTPRYLIKTRGQQVTLSCSPISGHRSVSWYQQTPGQGLQFLFEYFSETQRNKGNFPGRFSGRQFSNSRSEMNVSTLELGDSALYLCASSSDRPSSYEQYFGPGTRLTVT.